The 30 T cell receptor beta chains in this list originate from one sample, sequenced in a study of T cells after yellow fever vaccination. TCRdb re-called the 5' RACE reads with MiXCR, one entry per CDR3 protein. The sample lists roughly 500,000 distinct CDR3 sequences, roughly 19% occurring once. The sample consisted of PBMCs, taken 15 days after the yellow fever booster vaccination. The receptors derive from a man aged 25-45 years who received the YFV17D yellow fever vaccine.

This clonotype was seen more than once but under ten times. The chain has TRBV29-1 and TRBJ2-5, with a tentative D call TRBD2 (6 bases). The V end lost 4 bases, the J end lost 5 bases, and 14 bases lay between the germline ends. The CDR3 contains 13 residues. The germline V gene has CDR1 SQVTM and CDR2 ANQGSEA. The CDR3 DNA reads as TGCAGCGTTGTTCCCGGGGCGGGGGAGACCCAGTACTTC. It yields the protein CSVVPGAGETQYF. Filled out from reference TRBV29-1 and TRBJ2-5, the complete variable domain reads SAVISQKPSRDICQRGTSLTIQCQVDSQVTMMFWYRQQPGQSLTLIATANQGSEATYESGFVIDKFPISRPNLTFSTLTVSNMSPEDSSIYLCSVVPGAGETQYFGPGTRLLVL.

V gene TRBV28 combines with J gene TRBJ2-3; D not certain. The CDR3 sequence is 14 residues long. Looked up from germline, CDR1 is MDHEN and CDR2 is SYDVKM. The V gene lost 6 bases and the J gene lost 2 bases, with 12 bases spanning the gap. In nucleotides, the CDR3 is TGTGCCAGCAGCGAACCCGGGTTCACAGATACGCAGTATTTT. It translates to CASSEPGFTDTQYF.

The chain joins TRBV6-5 to TRBJ2-1, with D possibly TRBD2 on 5 matching bases. The CDR3 has 14 residues. The germline gives CDR1 MNHEY, CDR2 SVGAGI. Trimming pared 2 bases from V and 9 bases from J, leaving 14 bases between. The CDR3 protein is CASSYGLAIGEQFF. Written as DNA, the CDR3 is TGTGCCAGCAGTTACGGGTTAGCGATCGGTGAGCAGTTCTTC.

This clonotype has a handful of counts. V is TRBV10-2 and J is TRBJ2-2, with TRBD2 identical over 13 bases. The germline V gene encodes CDR1 WSHSY and CDR2 SAAADI. The CDR3 consists of 17 residues. Trimming cost V 6 bases and J 1 base; bases outside gene matches: 5. The CDR3 spells CASRGLAGVQNTGELFF. The DNA for the CDR3 is TGCGCCAGCAGAGGACTAGCGGGAGTGCAGAACACCGGGGAGCTGTTTTTT.

This clonotype was counted only a few times. The V call is TRBV12-3 or TRBV12-4, the J call TRBJ1-2; D possibly corresponds to TRBD1 (6 bases). The CDR3 consists of 13 residues. V gave up 5 bases and J gave up 7 bases, with 14 bases separating them. DNA for the CDR3: TGTGCCAGCAGTCCTGGACAGCTCTCTGGCTACACCTTC. Translation: CASSPGQLSGYTF.

This clonotype was seen more than once but under ten times. The chain combines TRBV7-6 with TRBJ2-1, with 8 bases lining up with TRBD2. V shed 6 bases and J 9 bases; nucleotides not matched to a gene: 13. Germline CDR1 reads SGHVS; CDR2 reads FNYEAQ. This CDR3 spans 15 amino acids. This CDR3 reads CASSLSGSQGSEQFF. DNA of the CDR3: TGTGCCAGCAGTCTAAGCGGGAGTCAGGGGAGTGAGCAGTTCTTC.

Here the CDR3 reads CASSLSPPGTGDYGYTF. Here the CDR3 DNA reads TGTGCCAGCAGCTTAAGCCCCCCCGGGACAGGGGACTATGGCTACACCTTC. The genes are TRBV7-2 and TRBJ1-2; 10 bases line up with TRBD1. There are 17 residues in the CDR3. V was pared by 2 bases and J by 3 bases, with 9 bases of the junction left unmatched. The germline gives CDR1 SGHTA, CDR2 FQGNSA.

The V call is TRBV6-1, the J call TRBJ2-1; TRBD1 might be the D (5 bases). This CDR3 comprises 15 residues. CDR1 and CDR2 (germline): MNHNS, SASEGT. With 7 bases removed from V and 7 bases from J, the gap between germline ends came to 20 bases. The CDR3 coding sequence is TGTGCCAGCACTACAGGTTTACTACCCGTTAATGAGCAGTTCTTC. Its translation is CASTTGLLPVNEQFF.

There are a few counts of this clonotype. This chain joins TRBV7-2 and TRBJ2-3; 9 positions match TRBD1. The CDR3 covers 15 residues. Per the germline V gene, CDR1 is SGHTA and CDR2 is FQGNSA. Trimming took 5 bases from V and 7 from J; bases not matched to a gene: 10. As DNA, the CDR3 is TGTGCCAGCAGCCCCCGACAGGGGGGTGCTCATACGCAGTATTTT. Translated: CASSPRQGGAHTQYF.

The sample holds many counts of this clonotype. V usage is TRBV20-1 and J usage is TRBJ2-3; either TRBD1 or TRBD2 may fit D (6 bases each). Trimming pared 3 bases from V and 0 bases from J, leaving 10 bases between. In germline, CDR1 is DFQATT, CDR2 SNEGSKA (reference sequence). There are 14 residues in the CDR3. CDR3 DNA sequence: TGCAGTGCTAGGGGGGGCGGCAGCACAGATACGCAGTATTTT. Its translation is CSARGGGSTDTQYF.

The J gene is TRBJ1-3, the V gene TRBV5-4; D uncertain. The V gene's germline CDR1 is SGHNT and CDR2 YYREEE (reference sequence). CDR3 length: 14 residues. Trimming shortened V by 4 bases and J by 4 bases, and 12 bases separated the two germline ends. The CDR3 here is CASSARTGGNTIYF. The CDR3 nucleotides read TGTGCCAGCAGCGCGAGGACGGGGGGAAACACCATATATTTT.

The chain couples TRBV24-1 to TRBJ2-2; tentative D call: TRBD1 (6 bases). V was clipped by 6 bases and J by 7 bases, with 14 bases between them. Germline values: CDR1 KGHDR, CDR2 SFDVKD. This CDR3 contains 14 residues. The CDR3 DNA reads as TGTGCCACCAGTTCACAGGGTAACGACGGGGAGCTGTTTTTT. It translates to CATSSQGNDGELFF.

This clonotype was detected only a few times. CDR3 sequence: CSGRGQPNEQFF. CDR3 sequence (DNA): TGCAGTGGCCGTGGACAGCCTAATGAGCAGTTCTTC. The chain links TRBV20-1 to TRBJ2-1; D is perhaps TRBD1 (6 bases). Germline CDR1 DFQATT, CDR2 SNEGSKA (reference sequence). The CDR3 has 12 residues. V lost 7 bases and J lost 7, with 14 bases in between.

The gene calls are TRBV6-5 and TRBJ2-7; D gene ambiguous. Germline CDR1 reads MNHEY; CDR2 reads SVGAGI. Trimming took off 2 bases at V and 0 bases at J, with 14 bases between the two ends. The CDR3 contains 16 residues. CDR3 loop: CASSYIVGTNSYEQYF. The CDR3 DNA follows: TGTGCCAGCAGTTACATAGTGGGTACAAACTCCTACGAGCAGTACTTC.

This clonotype was observed a handful of times. V and J are TRBV5-1 and TRBJ1-4; D is undetermined. The CDR3 sequence is 15 residues long. Trimming pared 3 bases from V and 6 bases from J, leaving 15 bases between. In germline, CDR1 is SGHRS, CDR2 YFSETQ. The CDR3 sequence: CASSSGVSVDEKLFF. In nucleotides, the CDR3 is TGCGCCAGCAGCTCTGGTGTGAGTGTAGATGAAAAACTGTTTTTT. The full variable domain, with the rest looked up from reference TRBV5-1 and TRBJ1-4, is KAGVTQTPRYLIKTRGQQVTLSCSPISGHRSVSWYQQTPGQGLQFLFEYFSETQRNKGNFPGRFSGRQFSNSRSEMNVSTLELGDSALYLCASSSGVSVDEKLFFGSGTQLSVL.

This clonotype was seen a few times. The CDR3 DNA follows: TGTGCCAGCAGTTTGCGCCCAGTCGGGACAGGGCCCTACGAGCAGTACTTC. Protein sequence: CASSLRPVGTGPYEQYF. J is TRBJ2-7 and V is TRBV27; 9 bases fit TRBD1. V gave up 3 bases and J gave up 2 bases; unmatched junction bases: 11. The length of the CDR3 is 17 residues. Looked up from germline, CDR1 is MNHEY and CDR2 is SMNVEV (reference sequence).

This clonotype was detected many times. The chain couples TRBV11-2 to TRBJ2-4; D is ambiguous. Trimming removed 3 bases at V and 0 bases at J, with 6 bases between. Germline values: CDR1 SGHAT, CDR2 FQNNGV. This CDR3 contains 14 residues. CDR3 coding DNA: TGTGCCAGCAGCTTCTGGCTAGCCAAAAACATTCAGTACTTC. This translates into CASSFWLAKNIQYF. Complete variable domain (other parts from reference TRBV11-2 and TRBJ2-4): EAGVAQSPRYKIIEKRQSVAFWCNPISGHATLYWYQQILGQGPKLLIQFQNNGVVDDSQLPKDRFSAERLKGVDSTLKIQPAKLEDSAVYLCASSFWLAKNIQYFGAGTRLSVL.

This clonotype came up a few times. This chain uses TRBV5-1 with TRBJ2-7, with D perhaps assigned TRBD1 or TRBD2 (5 bases each). The CDR3 has 15 amino acids. The germline V gene has CDR1 SGHRS and CDR2 YFSETQ. The ends were cut back, 5 bases at V and 3 bases at J, with 18 bases in the middle. CDR3 sequence: CASRSRGGLDYEQYF. The CDR3 DNA follows: TGCGCCAGCAGATCCCGGGGCGGGCTTGACTACGAGCAGTACTTC.

This clonotype was detected once. The CDR3 DNA reads as TGCAGTGCGGGGCTGGGGGACACCGGGGAGCTGTTTTTT. Its translation: CSAGLGDTGELFF. This chain connects TRBV20-1 to TRBJ2-2; either TRBD1 or TRBD2 may supply D (5 bases each). This CDR3 contains 13 residues. From germline, CDR1 is DFQATT and CDR2 SNEGSKA (reference sequence). The V end was cut by 6 bases, the J end by 3 bases, with 11 bases between.

V gene TRBV24-1 combines with J gene TRBJ2-5; D tentatively reads TRBD1 or TRBD2 (5 bases each). Germline-derived CDR1 and CDR2 are KGHDR and SFDVKD. Trimming stripped 9 bases from V and 2 bases from J, with 12 bases between. This CDR3 is 13 amino acids long. The CDR3 spells CATSGTEQETQYF. The CDR3 DNA reads TGTGCCACCTCCGGGACGGAACAAGAGACCCAGTACTTC.

The chain joins TRBV6-6 to TRBJ1-5; D unresolved. This CDR3 is 10 amino acids long. Trimming removed 6 bases at V and 8 bases at J, with 5 bases between. Germline V lookup: CDR1 MNHNY, CDR2 SVGAGI (reference sequence). In DNA, the CDR3 is TGTGCCAGCAGCCAGAAGCCCCAGCATTTT. Protein: CASSQKPQHF.

V gene TRBV7-8 combines with J gene TRBJ2-1; tentative D call: TRBD2 (5 bases). V was cut by 7 bases and J by 6 bases, with 16 bases left in between. CDR1 is SGHVS, CDR2 FQNEAQ, per germline. The CDR3 length is 14 residues. In DNA form, the CDR3 reads TGTGCCAGCACCCTCACGAGGAGGAGCAATGAGCAGTTCTTC. It yields the protein CASTLTRRSNEQFF.

The chain employs TRBV4-3 and TRBJ2-2, with a tentative D call TRBD1 (5 bases). This CDR3 is 16 amino acids long. V gave up 3 bases and J gave up 6 bases, with 17 bases separating them. CDR1 and CDR2 from the germline V gene are LGHNA and YSLEER. This chain's CDR3 is CASSHLGSRASGELFF. CDR3 nucleotide sequence: TGCGCCAGCAGCCACCTTGGGTCCAGGGCCTCCGGGGAGCTGTTTTTT.

This clonotype has only a few counts. This sequence joins TRBV6-5 and TRBJ1-1; D is undetermined. This CDR3 has 14 amino acids. V lost 7 bases, J lost 4 bases, and 16 bases lay in between. Germline V gene lookup returns CDR1 MNHEY and CDR2 SVGAGI. The CDR3 region is CASNYKGGSTEAFF. Written as DNA, the CDR3 is TGTGCCAGCAACTACAAAGGAGGAAGCACTGAAGCTTTCTTT.

This clonotype was recorded a few times. The chain combines TRBV5-4 with TRBJ2-1, with TRBD2 matching over 13 bases. Looked up from germline, CDR1 is SGHNT and CDR2 is YYREEE (reference sequence). After removal of 0 bases from V and 2 bases from J, the junction contained 11 bases not matched to a gene. This CDR3 is built from 20 residues. The DNA of the CDR3 is TGTGCCAGCAGCTTGGCCGTCCCGACTAGCGGGAGGACCCCCTACAATGAGCAGTTCTTC. Its translation: CASSLAVPTSGRTPYNEQFF.

This chain connects TRBV5-1 to TRBJ2-1; 11 positions match TRBD1. Looked up from germline, CDR1 is SGHRS and CDR2 is YFSETQ. The length of the CDR3 is 16 residues. V was pared by 4 bases and J by 0 bases, with 3 bases of the junction left unmatched. CDR3 in DNA: TGCGCCAGCAGCCGGACAGGGGGCAACTCCTACAATGAGCAGTTCTTC. This translates into CASSRTGGNSYNEQFF.

The chain links TRBV21-1 to TRBJ1-1. TRBV21-1 is a pseudogene. The CDR3 length is 15 residues. CDR3 amino acids: CASSKMSCGNTEAFF. The CDR3 DNA reads TGTGCCAGCAGCAAAATGAGTTGTGGGAACACTGAAGCTTTCTTT.

The chain is built from TRBV12-3 or TRBV12-4 and TRBJ2-7; TRBD2 agrees at 7 bases. The CDR3 extends over 15 amino acids. The junction had 11 bases not matched to a gene; V was cut back by 5 bases and J by 4 bases. CDR3 region: CASSSVKASGYEQYF. The CDR3 region has the DNA TGTGCCAGCAGTAGCGTGAAGGCTAGCGGTTACGAGCAGTACTTC.

A few counts support this clonotype. The V gene is TRBV5-1, the J gene TRBJ2-1, with D possibly being TRBD2 (6 bases). Trimming took 4 bases from V and 0 from J, leaving 17 bases between them. The CDR3 is 17 residues long. Germline CDR1 SGHRS, CDR2 YFSETQ. This CDR3 is CASSPLYSGSSYNEQFF. The CDR3, as DNA: TGCGCCAGCAGCCCGCTCTATAGCGGCAGCTCCTACAATGAGCAGTTCTTC.

The chain links TRBV20-1 to TRBJ2-7, with 9 bases aligning to TRBD1. Germline loops: CDR1 DFQATT, CDR2 SNEGSKA (reference sequence). The CDR3 consists of 14 residues. V was clipped by 3 bases and J by 2 bases; unmatched bases: 5. The CDR3 region has the DNA TGCAGTGCTAGGCTGGACAGGGGACCCTACGAGCAGTACTTC. This gives the protein CSARLDRGPYEQYF.